Below are 20 T cell receptor beta chains sequenced from a single sample in a study of blood T cell repertoires in COVID-19. Only in-frame clones appear in the TCRdb table, and some are missing; sequencing was by immunoSEQ multiplex PCR. There are roughly 100,000 clones in the sample; approximately 80% occur only once, and just under 10% lies in the top ten. Sequencing was done on a sample of peripheral blood. The receptors originated from a woman at least 80 years old with acute or convalescent COVID-19.

This clone has only a few counts. This chain links TRBV7-9 with TRBJ1-2; no reliable D call. V was clipped by 5 bases and J by 8 bases, with 18 bases between them. The CDR3 covers 14 residues. The germline V gene encodes CDR1 SEHNR and CDR2 FQNEAQ (reference sequence). CDR3: CASSQTTTLSGYTF. The CDR3 nucleotides read TGTGCCAGCAGCCAAACGACTACTCTTTCAGGCTACACCTTC.

The CDR3 coding sequence is TGTGCCAGCATACCGGCGGGGGGGCGGGGGTACGAGCAGTACTTC. The encoded protein is CASIPAGGRGYEQYF. The chain combines TRBV28 with TRBJ2-7, with 9 positions matching TRBD2. Germline assignment: CDR1 MDHEN and CDR2 SYDVKM. The CDR3 covers 15 residues. The V and J ends lost 7 bases and 4 bases, in that order; junction bases with no gene match: 11.

The chain couples TRBV6-5 to TRBJ1-2; 9 nucleotides align to TRBD1. V shed 0 bases, J shed 8 bases, and the junction held 7 bases outside the gene matches. The germline V gene has CDR1 MNHEY and CDR2 SVGAGI. There are 15 residues in the CDR3. DNA of the CDR3: TGTGCCAGCAGTTACTCGGGGACAGGGACTTCCGGCTACACCTTC. The encoded protein is CASSYSGTGTSGYTF.

V gene TRBV19 combines with J gene TRBJ2-7, with no clear D. The CDR3 consists of 15 residues. Germline assignment: CDR1 LNHDA and CDR2 SQIVND (reference sequence). V was shortened by 3 bases and J by 5 bases, with 17 bases between the two germline ends. The CDR3 protein is CASSITTGLSDEQYF. CDR3 in DNA: TGTGCCAGTAGTATTACGACTGGTTTATCTGACGAGCAGTACTTC.

The chain carries TRBV7-2 and TRBJ1-2; D perhaps matches TRBD1 (5 bases). The CDR3 contains 13 residues. Trimming cost V 5 bases and J 0 bases, with 7 bases left between them. CDR1 SGHTA and CDR2 FQGNSA come from the germline V gene. The CDR3 DNA reads TGTGCCAGCAGCCCAGGGCCTAACTATGGCTACACCTTC. This gives the protein CASSPGPNYGYTF.

The CDR3 loop reads CASSLVTGGVYEQYF. The DNA for the CDR3 is TGTGCCAGCAGCTTAGTAACAGGCGGGGTGTACGAGCAGTACTTC. The rearrangement joins TRBV7-2 to TRBJ2-7; perhaps TRBD2 as D (6 bases). Germline CDR1 is SGHTA and CDR2 is FQGNSA. The V end was cut by 1 base, the J end by 4 bases, with 14 bases between. The CDR3 is 15 residues long.

This chain uses TRBV6-2 or TRBV6-3 with TRBJ1-1; TRBD1 matches 8 bases. Germline V gene data show CDR1 as MNHEY and CDR2 as SVGEGT. The CDR3 extends over 12 amino acids. The trim removed 5 bases at V and 6 bases at J, leaving 2 bases unmatched. CDR3 region: CASSQQGAEAFF. The CDR3 coding sequence is TGTGCCAGCAGTCAACAGGGGGCTGAAGCTTTCTTT.

This clone was seen only once. The CDR3 nucleotides are TGTGCCAGCAGCTTGGAGGCAGGGAGGAAACTCCATGGCTACACCTTC. As protein: CASSLEAGRKLHGYTF. The chain joins TRBV5-4 to TRBJ1-2; weak D call: TRBD1 (5 bases). The CDR3 extends over 16 amino acids. Germline-derived CDR1 and CDR2 are SGHNT and YYREEE (reference sequence). V was cut by 0 bases and J by 6 bases, with 18 bases left in between.

This clone was seen only once. This chain joins TRBV7-2 and TRBJ1-3; the match to TRBD1 covers 7 bases. This CDR3 comprises 14 residues. With 5 bases clipped from V and 4 bases from J, the junction kept 5 bases outside the gene matches. Per germline, CDR1 SGHTA and CDR2 FQGNSA. This CDR3 is CASSQGGPGNTIYF. The CDR3 nucleotides read TGTGCCAGCAGCCAAGGGGGCCCCGGAAACACCATATATTTT.

The CDR3 here is CASSHRDEKLFF. The CDR3 DNA reads as TGTGCCAGCAGCCACAGGGATGAAAAACTGTTTTTT. The V call is TRBV3-1 (or the pseudogene TRBV3-2), the J call TRBJ1-4; perhaps TRBD1 as D (5 bases). CDR1 is LGHDT, CDR2 YNNKEL, per germline (reference sequence). The CDR3 sequence is 12 residues long. The V gene lost 3 bases and the J gene lost 6 bases, with 5 bases spanning the gap.

The chain is built from TRBV4-3 and TRBJ2-3; D possibly corresponds to TRBD2 (5 bases). Germline assignment: CDR1 LGHNA and CDR2 YSLEER. This CDR3 region has 17 residues. Between the trimmed V and J ends, which lost 0 bases and 5 bases, there was a span of 18 bases. In nucleotides, the CDR3 is TGCGCCAGCAGCCAAGATTTGGCTAGCTCGAGGGAAGATACGCAGTATTTT. Encoded protein: CASSQDLASSREDTQYF.

The rearrangement joins TRBV19 to TRBJ1-6, with D tentatively TRBD1 (5 bases). From germline, CDR1 is LNHDA and CDR2 SQIVND (reference sequence). CDR3 length: 16 residues. V was trimmed by 7 bases and J by 7 bases, leaving 20 bases between them. CDR3 sequence (DNA): TGTGCCAGTACCTCCGCCGGGACTCTGGCGAATTCACCCCTCCACTTT. Translating gives CASTSAGTLANSPLHF.

The chain recombines TRBV5-1 with TRBJ1-1; 7 bases align to TRBD1. This CDR3 comprises 16 residues. CDR1 and CDR2 from the germline V gene are SGHRS and YFSETQ. Unmatched junction bases numbered 15, after V lost 4 bases and J lost 6 bases. CDR3 DNA: TGCGCCAGCAGCCTCCGGGACAGTCCCCGGAATCCTGAAGCTTTCTTT. Translation gives CASSLRDSPRNPEAFF.

This chain joins TRBV6-6 and TRBJ1-1; D is uncertain. CDR3 length: 14 residues. The V end was cut by 2 bases, the J end by 0 bases, with 7 bases between. Germline assignment: CDR1 MNHNY and CDR2 SVGAGI (reference sequence). The CDR3, as DNA: TGTGCCAGCAGTTACGGGCAATTGAACACTGAAGCTTTCTTT. Translation: CASSYGQLNTEAFF.

In this sample, this clone turned up a few times. The genes are TRBV5-1 and TRBJ2-1; TRBD2 aligns across 10 bases. Germline CDR1 is SGHRS and CDR2 is YFSETQ. V dropped 0 bases and J dropped 10; count of bases not matched to a gene: 13. The CDR3 covers 17 residues. CDR3 sequence (DNA): TGCGCCAGCAGCTTGGAGGCGGTAGCGGGAGGTCTAGGAGAGCAGTTCTTC. It translates to CASSLEAVAGGLGEQFF.

The chain is built from TRBV9 and TRBJ1-2, with 9 bases lining up with TRBD1. The CDR3 is 16 amino acids. J gave up 4 bases and V 0 bases, and 7 bases lay outside the gene matches. Germline values: CDR1 SGDLS, CDR2 YYNGEE. The CDR3 region is CASSVEGQGLVYGYTF. The DNA of the CDR3 is TGTGCCAGCAGCGTAGAGGGACAGGGTCTGGTCTATGGCTACACCTTC. The entire variable domain, with the rest obtained from reference TRBV9 and TRBJ1-2, is as follows: DSGVTQTPKHLITATGQRVTLRCSPRSGDLSVYWYQQSLDQGLQFLIQYYNGEERAKGNILERFSAQQFPDLHSELNLSSLELGDSALYFCASSVEGQGLVYGYTFGSGTRLTVV.

This clone was recorded a few times. The chain couples TRBV6-2 or TRBV6-3 to TRBJ2-7, with 10 bases fitting TRBD1. There are 16 residues in the CDR3. Germline assignment: CDR1 MNHEY and CDR2 SVGEGT. V dropped 6 bases and J dropped 7; count of bases not matched to a gene: 15. CDR3 DNA sequence: TGTGCCAGCAGCCACCTCCCGGGACAGGGGACGGGGGAGCAGTACTTC. Its protein product is CASSHLPGQGTGEQYF.

This sequence joins TRBV27 and TRBJ2-1; 8 bases are a match to TRBD2. Germline V gene data show CDR1 as MNHEY and CDR2 as SMNVEV (reference sequence). CDR3 size: 14 residues. J was trimmed by 6 bases and V by 2 bases; bases with no gene match: 3. CDR3 nucleotides: TGTGCCAGCAGTTTAGCGGGAGGAGTCAATGAGCAGTTCTTC. It is translated as CASSLAGGVNEQFF.

The rearrangement links TRBV3-1 (or the pseudogene TRBV3-2) to TRBJ1-3; 7 nucleotides line up with TRBD1. With 2 bases clipped from V and 14 bases from J, the junction kept 6 bases outside the gene matches. The CDR3 loop spans 12 amino acids. Germline V gene sequence: CDR1 LGHDT, CDR2 YNNKEL (reference sequence). Here the CDR3 reads CASSQSTGTVYF. The DNA for the CDR3 is TGTGCCAGCAGCCAATCGACAGGGACTGTATATTTT.

The rearrangement joins TRBV30 to TRBJ1-6, with D tentatively TRBD1 (5 bases). The CDR3 sequence is 14 residues long. The germline V gene encodes CDR1 GTSNPN and CDR2 SVGIG (reference sequence). The germline V and J ends were trimmed by 2 bases and 6 bases, with 11 bases remaining between them. CDR3 in DNA: TGTGCCTGGAGTACGGGGGAAAGTAATTCACCCCTCCACTTT. Translation: CAWSTGESNSPLHF.